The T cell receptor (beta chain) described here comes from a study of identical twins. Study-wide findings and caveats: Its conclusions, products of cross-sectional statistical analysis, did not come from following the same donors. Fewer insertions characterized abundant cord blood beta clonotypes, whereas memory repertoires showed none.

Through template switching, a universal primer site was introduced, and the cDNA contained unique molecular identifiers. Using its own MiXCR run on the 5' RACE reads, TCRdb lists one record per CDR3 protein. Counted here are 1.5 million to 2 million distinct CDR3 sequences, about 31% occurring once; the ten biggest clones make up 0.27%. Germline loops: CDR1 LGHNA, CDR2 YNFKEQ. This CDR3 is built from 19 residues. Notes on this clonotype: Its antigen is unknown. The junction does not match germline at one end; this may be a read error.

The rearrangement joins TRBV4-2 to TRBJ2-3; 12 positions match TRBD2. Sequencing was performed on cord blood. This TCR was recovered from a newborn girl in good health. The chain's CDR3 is CAGSQEEPLAGGITDTQYF. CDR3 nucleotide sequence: TGTGCCGGCAGCCAAGAGGAGCCTCTAGCGGGGGGGATCACAGATACGCAGTATTTT.